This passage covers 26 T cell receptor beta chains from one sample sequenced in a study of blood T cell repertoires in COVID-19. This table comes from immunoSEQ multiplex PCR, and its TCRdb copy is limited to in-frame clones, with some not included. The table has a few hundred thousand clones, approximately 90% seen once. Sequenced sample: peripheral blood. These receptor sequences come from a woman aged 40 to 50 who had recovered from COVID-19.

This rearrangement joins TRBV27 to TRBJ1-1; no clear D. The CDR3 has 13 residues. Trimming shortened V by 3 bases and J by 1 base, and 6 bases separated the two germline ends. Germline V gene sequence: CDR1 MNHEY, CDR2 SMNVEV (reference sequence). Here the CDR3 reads CASSLSRNTEAFF. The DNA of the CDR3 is TGTGCCAGCAGTTTGAGTCGGAACACTGAAGCTTTCTTT.

The CDR3 region is CARRTEAGYGYTF. In DNA, the CDR3 is TGTGCCAGAAGGACCGAAGCGGGATATGGCTACACCTTC. The rearrangement links TRBV2 to TRBJ1-2; no clear D gene. From germline, CDR1 is SNHLY and CDR2 FYNNEI. CDR3 length equals 13 residues. V was shortened by 9 bases and J by 5 bases, with 16 bases between the two germline ends. Combining the CDR3 with reference TRBV2 and TRBJ1-2 gives the whole variable domain EPEVTQTPSHQVTQMGQEVILRCVPISNHLYFYWYRQILGQKVEFLVSFYNNEISEKSEIFDDQFSVERPDGSNFTLKIRSTKLEDSAMYFCARRTEAGYGYTFGSGTRLTVV.

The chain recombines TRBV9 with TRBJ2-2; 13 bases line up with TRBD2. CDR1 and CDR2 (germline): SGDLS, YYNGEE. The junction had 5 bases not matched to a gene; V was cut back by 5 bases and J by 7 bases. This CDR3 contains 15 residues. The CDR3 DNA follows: TGTGCCAGCAGGGCCGGGACTAGCGGGATCGGGGAGCTGTTTTTT. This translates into CASRAGTSGIGELFF.

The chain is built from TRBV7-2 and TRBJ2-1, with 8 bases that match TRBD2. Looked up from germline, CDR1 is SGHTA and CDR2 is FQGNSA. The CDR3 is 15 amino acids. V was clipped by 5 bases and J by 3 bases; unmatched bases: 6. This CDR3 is CASSPPGLVYNEQFF. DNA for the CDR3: TGTGCCAGCAGCCCCCCGGGACTAGTCTACAATGAGCAGTTCTTC.

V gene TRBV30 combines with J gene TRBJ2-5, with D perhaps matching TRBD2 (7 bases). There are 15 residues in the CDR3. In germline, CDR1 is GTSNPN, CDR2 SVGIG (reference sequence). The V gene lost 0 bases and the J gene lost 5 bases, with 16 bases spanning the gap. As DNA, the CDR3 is TGTGCCTGGAGTGTAGGGGGAGGGGCCCGGGAGACCCAGTACTTC. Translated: CAWSVGGGARETQYF.

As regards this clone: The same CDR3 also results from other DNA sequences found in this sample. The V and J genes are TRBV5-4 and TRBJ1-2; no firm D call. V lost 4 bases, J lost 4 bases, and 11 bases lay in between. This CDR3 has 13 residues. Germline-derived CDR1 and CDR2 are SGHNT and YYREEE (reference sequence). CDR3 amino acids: CASSPPGGYGYTF. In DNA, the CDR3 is TGTGCCAGCAGCCCCCCGGGAGGCTATGGCTACACCTTC.

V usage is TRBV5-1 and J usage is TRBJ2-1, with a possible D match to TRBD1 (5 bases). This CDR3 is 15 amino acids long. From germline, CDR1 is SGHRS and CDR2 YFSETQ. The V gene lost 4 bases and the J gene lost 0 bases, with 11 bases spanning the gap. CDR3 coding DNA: TGCGCCAGCAGCCTGGACATATTCTCCTACAATGAGCAGTTCTTC. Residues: CASSLDIFSYNEQFF. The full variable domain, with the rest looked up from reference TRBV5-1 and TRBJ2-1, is KAGVTQTPRYLIKTRGQQVTLSCSPISGHRSVSWYQQTPGQGLQFLFEYFSETQRNKGNFPGRFSGRQFSNSRSEMNVSTLELGDSALYLCASSLDIFSYNEQFFGPGTRLTVL.

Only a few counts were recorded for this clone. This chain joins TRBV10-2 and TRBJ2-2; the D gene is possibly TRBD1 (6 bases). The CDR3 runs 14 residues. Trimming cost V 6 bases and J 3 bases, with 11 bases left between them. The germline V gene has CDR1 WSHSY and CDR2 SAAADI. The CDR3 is CASRRGWDTGELFF. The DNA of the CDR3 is TGCGCCAGCAGGAGGGGGTGGGACACCGGGGAGCTGTTTTTT.

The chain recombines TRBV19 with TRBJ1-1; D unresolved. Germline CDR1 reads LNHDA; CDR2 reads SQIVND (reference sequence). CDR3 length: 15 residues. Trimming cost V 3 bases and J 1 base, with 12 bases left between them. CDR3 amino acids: CASSIGVVRNTEAFF. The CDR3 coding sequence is TGTGCCAGTAGTATCGGGGTGGTGAGGAACACTGAAGCTTTCTTT.

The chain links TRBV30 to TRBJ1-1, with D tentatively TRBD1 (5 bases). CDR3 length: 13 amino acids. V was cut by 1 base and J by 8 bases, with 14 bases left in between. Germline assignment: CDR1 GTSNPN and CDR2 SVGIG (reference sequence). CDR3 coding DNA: TGTGCCTGGAGTGCCCAAGACTGGGGCGAAGCTTTCTTT. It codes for CAWSAQDWGEAFF.

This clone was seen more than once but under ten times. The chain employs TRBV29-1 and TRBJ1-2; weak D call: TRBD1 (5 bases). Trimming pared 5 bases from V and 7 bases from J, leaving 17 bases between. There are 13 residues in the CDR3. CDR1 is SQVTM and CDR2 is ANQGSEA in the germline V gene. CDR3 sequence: CSVWVGQGPGYTF. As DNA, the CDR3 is TGCAGCGTTTGGGTGGGGCAGGGTCCTGGCTACACCTTC.

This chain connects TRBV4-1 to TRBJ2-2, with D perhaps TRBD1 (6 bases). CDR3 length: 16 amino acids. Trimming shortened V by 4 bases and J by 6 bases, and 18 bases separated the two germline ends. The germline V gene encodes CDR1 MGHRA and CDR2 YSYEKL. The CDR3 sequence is CASSPGATPIPGELFF. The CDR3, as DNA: TGCGCCAGCAGCCCAGGGGCCACTCCCATCCCCGGGGAGCTGTTTTTT.

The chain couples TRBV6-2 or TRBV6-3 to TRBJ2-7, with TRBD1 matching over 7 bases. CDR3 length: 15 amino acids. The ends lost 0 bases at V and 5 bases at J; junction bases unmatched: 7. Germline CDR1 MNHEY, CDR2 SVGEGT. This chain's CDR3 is CASSYSGQVQDEQYF. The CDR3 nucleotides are TGTGCCAGCAGTTACTCCGGACAGGTACAGGACGAGCAGTACTTC.

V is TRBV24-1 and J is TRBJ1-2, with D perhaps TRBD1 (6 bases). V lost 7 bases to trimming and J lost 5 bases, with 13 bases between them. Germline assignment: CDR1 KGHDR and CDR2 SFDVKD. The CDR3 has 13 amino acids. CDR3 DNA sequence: TGTGCCACCAGCCCAGGGGCCCTATATGGCTACACCTTC. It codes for CATSPGALYGYTF.

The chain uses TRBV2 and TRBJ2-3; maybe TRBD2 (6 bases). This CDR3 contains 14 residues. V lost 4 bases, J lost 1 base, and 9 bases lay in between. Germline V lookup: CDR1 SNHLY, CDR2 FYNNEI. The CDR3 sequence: CASSVWRGTDTQYF. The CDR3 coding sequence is TGTGCCAGCAGTGTGTGGAGGGGCACAGATACGCAGTATTTT. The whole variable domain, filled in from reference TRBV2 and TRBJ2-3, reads EPEVTQTPSHQVTQMGQEVILRCVPISNHLYFYWYRQILGQKVEFLVSFYNNEISEKSEIFDDQFSVERPDGSNFTLKIRSTKLEDSAMYFCASSVWRGTDTQYFGPGTRLTVL.

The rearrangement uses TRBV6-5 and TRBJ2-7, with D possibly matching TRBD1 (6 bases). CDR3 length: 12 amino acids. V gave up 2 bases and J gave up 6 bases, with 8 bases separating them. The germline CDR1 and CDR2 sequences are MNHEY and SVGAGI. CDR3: CASSYAGVEQYF. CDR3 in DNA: TGTGCCAGCAGTTACGCAGGGGTCGAGCAGTACTTC.

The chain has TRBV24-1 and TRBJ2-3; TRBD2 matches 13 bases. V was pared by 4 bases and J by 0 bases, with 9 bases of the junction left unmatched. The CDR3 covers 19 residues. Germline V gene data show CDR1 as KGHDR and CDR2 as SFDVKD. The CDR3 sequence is CATSDAGTSGETSTDTQYF. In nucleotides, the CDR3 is TGTGCCACCAGTGACGCCGGGACTAGCGGGGAAACTAGCACAGATACGCAGTATTTT.

This CDR3 reads CASRWTGDSNQPQHF. CDR3 DNA: TGTGCCAGTAGATGGACAGGGGATAGCAATCAGCCCCAGCATTTT. The chain joins TRBV19 to TRBJ1-5; 9 nucleotides match TRBD1. The junction had 3 bases not matched to a gene; V was cut back by 6 bases and J by 0 bases. The CDR3 contains 15 residues. In germline, CDR1 is LNHDA, CDR2 SQIVND (reference sequence).

CDR3 residues: CAWSWQEANYGYTF. In DNA, the CDR3 is TGTGCCTGGAGTTGGCAGGAAGCTAACTATGGCTACACCTTC. The chain combines TRBV30 with TRBJ1-2, with unresolved D. V lost 2 bases to trimming and J lost 0 bases, with 10 bases between them. The CDR3 has 14 amino acids. Germline V CDR1 and CDR2: GTSNPN, SVGIG (reference sequence).

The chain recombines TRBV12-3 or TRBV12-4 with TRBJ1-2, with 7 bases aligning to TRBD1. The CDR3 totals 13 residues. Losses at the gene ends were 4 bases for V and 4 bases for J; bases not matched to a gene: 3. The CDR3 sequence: CASSSRQGYGYTF. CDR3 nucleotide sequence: TGTGCCAGCAGTTCCCGACAGGGCTATGGCTACACCTTC.

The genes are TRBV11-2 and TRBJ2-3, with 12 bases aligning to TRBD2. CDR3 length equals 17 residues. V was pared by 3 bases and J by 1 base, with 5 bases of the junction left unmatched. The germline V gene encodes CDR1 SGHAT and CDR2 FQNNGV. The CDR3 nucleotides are TGTGCCAGCAGCTTCTCCGGGACTAGCGGGCGCACAGATACGCAGTATTTT. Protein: CASSFSGTSGRTDTQYF.

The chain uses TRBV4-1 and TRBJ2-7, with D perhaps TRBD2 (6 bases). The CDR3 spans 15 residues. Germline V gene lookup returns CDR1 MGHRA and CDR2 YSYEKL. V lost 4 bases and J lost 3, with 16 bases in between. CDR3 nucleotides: TGCGCCAGCAGCCCTGGGGCACTAGCTTTCTACGAGCAGTACTTC. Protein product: CASSPGALAFYEQYF.

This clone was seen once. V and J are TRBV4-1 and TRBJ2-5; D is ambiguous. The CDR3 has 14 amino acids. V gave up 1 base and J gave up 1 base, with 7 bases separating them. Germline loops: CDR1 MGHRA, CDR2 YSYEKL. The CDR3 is CASSQVGSQETQYF. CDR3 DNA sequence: TGCGCCAGCAGCCAAGTGGGCAGCCAAGAGACCCAGTACTTC.

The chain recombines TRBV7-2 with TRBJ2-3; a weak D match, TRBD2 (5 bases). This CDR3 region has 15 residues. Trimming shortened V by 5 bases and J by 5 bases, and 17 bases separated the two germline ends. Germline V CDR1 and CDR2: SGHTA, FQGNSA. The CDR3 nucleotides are TGTGCCAGCAGCCCATACCCCCGGGGTGGAGATACGCAGTATTTT. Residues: CASSPYPRGGDTQYF.

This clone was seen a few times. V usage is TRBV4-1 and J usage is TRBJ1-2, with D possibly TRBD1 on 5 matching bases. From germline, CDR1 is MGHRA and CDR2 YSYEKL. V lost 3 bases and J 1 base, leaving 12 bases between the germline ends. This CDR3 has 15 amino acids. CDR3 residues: CASSQGQGLNYGYTF. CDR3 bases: TGCGCCAGCAGCCAGGGCCAGGGACTTAACTATGGCTACACCTTC.

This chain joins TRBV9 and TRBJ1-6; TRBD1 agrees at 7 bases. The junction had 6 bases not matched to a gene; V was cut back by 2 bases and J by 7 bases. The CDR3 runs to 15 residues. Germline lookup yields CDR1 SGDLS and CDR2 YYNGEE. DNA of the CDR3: TGTGCCAGCAGCGTCCTCTTGGACAGGAATTCACCCCTCCACTTT. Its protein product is CASSVLLDRNSPLHF.